These T cell receptor beta chains were read from a single sample in a study of blood T cell repertoires in COVID-19. The protocol was immunoSEQ multiplex PCR, while the TCRdb copy is restricted to in-frame clones and leaves out a portion. This sample has about 75,000 clones, with around 80% found just once. Source material: peripheral blood. The receptors come from a woman aged 45-65 years with acute or convalescent COVID-19. CDR3s include the opening cysteine and the closing phenylalanine or tryptophan. A D gene is named only where the DNA matches it firmly. Some rows have no size entry. The others give once, few or many, or a class for an expanded clone.

D gene: TRBD1
V gene: TRBV5-4
J gene: TRBJ1-4
clone size: few
CDR3 DNA: TGTGCCAGCAGCCCCCGACAGGGGGAGGAAAAACTGTTTTTT
CDR3 protein: CASSPRQGEEKLFF

D gene: .
V gene: TRBV12-5
J gene: TRBJ2-1
clone size: .
CDR3 DNA: TGTGCTAGTGGTTTAGAGCCTTCAAATGAGCAGTTCTTC
CDR3 protein: CASGLEPSNEQFF

D gene: .
V gene: TRBV9
J gene: TRBJ2-3
clone size: .
CDR3 DNA: TGTGCCAGCAGCGTAGAAGGCAGGGTAACAGATACGCAGTATTTT
CDR3 protein: CASSVEGRVTDTQYF

D gene: .
V gene: TRBV25-1
J gene: TRBJ2-3
clone size: .
CDR3 DNA: TGTGCCAGCAGTGAACTTAGCGGAGGTCTTACTAGCACAGATACGCAGTATTTT
CDR3 protein: CASSELSGGLTSTDTQYF

D gene: TRBD2
V gene: TRBV7-2
J gene: TRBJ2-1
clone size: .
CDR3 DNA: TGTGCCAGCAGCTTGGGACTAGCGGGGGACAATGAGCAGTTCTTC
CDR3 protein: CASSLGLAGDNEQFF

D gene: .
V gene: TRBV19
J gene: TRBJ1-5
clone size: .
CDR3 DNA: TGTGCCAGTAGTTGGCAGAAACCTCCTAGCAATCAGCCCCAGCATTTT
CDR3 protein: CASSWQKPPSNQPQHF

D gene: .
V gene: TRBV2
J gene: TRBJ1-4
clone size: .
CDR3 DNA: TGTGCCAGCAGGACGTCAGGTTATGAAAAACTGTTTTTT
CDR3 protein: CASRTSGYEKLFF

D gene: .
V gene: TRBV5-1
J gene: TRBJ2-7
clone size: .
CDR3 DNA: TGCGCCAGCAGCCTTGACACCCTTGGCTCCTACGAGCAGTACTTC
CDR3 protein: CASSLDTLGSYEQYF

D gene: TRBD1
V gene: TRBV6-5
J gene: TRBJ2-7
clone size: few
CDR3 DNA: TGTGCCAGCACAACGGACAGGGCTCGGGAGCAGTACTTC
CDR3 protein: CASTTDRAREQYF

D gene: .
V gene: TRBV28
J gene: TRBJ2-7
clone size: .
CDR3 DNA: TGTGCCAGCAGGCAGGGTGGACCCTACGAGCAGTACTTC
CDR3 protein: CASRQGGPYEQYF

D gene: .
V gene: TRBV24-1
J gene: TRBJ2-5
clone size: .
CDR3 DNA: TGTGCCACCAGTGATTTTCCCGACAGTGGAGAGACCCAGTACTTC
CDR3 protein: CATSDFPDSGETQYF

D gene: .
V gene: TRBV29-1
J gene: TRBJ2-1
clone size: .
CDR3 DNA: TGCAGCGTGGAGTACAATGAGCAGTTCTTC
CDR3 protein: CSVEYNEQFF

D gene: .
V gene: TRBV9
J gene: TRBJ1-3
clone size: .
CDR3 DNA: TGTGCCAGCAGCGTTCGGACAGAGAGAAACACCATATATTTT
CDR3 protein: CASSVRTERNTIYF

D gene: .
V gene: TRBV4-3
J gene: TRBJ1-4
clone size: .
CDR3 DNA: TGCGCCAGCAGCCAAGTTTCGAGCGAGGCGGGCGAAAAACTGTTTTTT
CDR3 protein: CASSQVSSEAGEKLFF

D gene: .
V gene: TRBV7-2
J gene: TRBJ2-3
clone size: .
CDR3 DNA: TGTGCCAGCAGCATTAGCAATCCTAGCACAGATACGCAGTATTTT
CDR3 protein: CASSISNPSTDTQYF

D gene: .
V gene: TRBV7-9
J gene: TRBJ2-2
clone size: .
CDR3 DNA: TGTGCCAGCAGCTGGCCCGGGGGTGCTAACACCGGGGAGCTGTTTTTT
CDR3 protein: CASSWPGGANTGELFF

D gene: .
V gene: TRBV29-1
J gene: TRBJ1-2
clone size: few
CDR3 DNA: TGCAGTACGGGAGGGAAGAGCTATGGCTACACCTTC
CDR3 protein: CSTGGKSYGYTF

D gene: TRBD1
V gene: TRBV4-1
J gene: TRBJ2-7
clone size: few
CDR3 DNA: TGCGCCAGCAGCCAAGGCAGGGGGCTTTCCTACGAGCAGTACTTC
CDR3 protein: CASSQGRGLSYEQYF

D gene: .
V gene: TRBV28
J gene: TRBJ2-2
clone size: .
CDR3 DNA: TGTGCCAGCAGACTCAGCGGGCCGAACACCGGGGAGCTGTTTTTT
CDR3 protein: CASRLSGPNTGELFF

D gene: .
V gene: TRBV10-1
J gene: TRBJ1-2
clone size: .
CDR3 DNA: TGCGCCAGCACCCTGCCTACAGGCCCCACAAACTATGGCTACACCTTC
CDR3 protein: CASTLPTGPTNYGYTF

D gene: TRBD1
V gene: TRBV7-3
J gene: TRBJ1-1
clone size: .
CDR3 DNA: TGTGCCAGCAGCTTAAAATCCCTGGGGACAGGGGTCTCCATGAACACTGAAGCTTTCTTT
CDR3 protein: CASSLKSLGTGVSMNTEAFF

D gene: TRBD1
V gene: TRBV19
J gene: TRBJ1-2
clone size: few
CDR3 DNA: TGTGCCACCGAGAACGGACAGGGGGCATTCTATGGCTACACCTTC
CDR3 protein: CATENGQGAFYGYTF

D gene: .
V gene: TRBV15
J gene: TRBJ2-5
clone size: .
CDR3 DNA: TGTGCCACCAGCAGAGTGGGAGGGACCCAGTACTTC
CDR3 protein: CATSRVGGTQYF

D gene: TRBD2
V gene: TRBV28
J gene: TRBJ2-2
clone size: .
CDR3 DNA: TGTGCCAGCAGTTTCGCGGGAGGGCCTCACGGGGAGCTGTTTTTT
CDR3 protein: CASSFAGGPHGELFF

D gene: TRBD1
V gene: TRBV6-5
J gene: TRBJ1-2
clone size: .
CDR3 DNA: TGTGCCAGCAATCCGACAGGGCCTCACTATGGCTACACCTTC
CDR3 protein: CASNPTGPHYGYTF

D gene: .
V gene: TRBV5-1
J gene: TRBJ2-5
clone size: .
CDR3 DNA: TGCGCCAGCAGCCGGGACATTCAAGAGACCCAGTACTTC
CDR3 protein: CASSRDIQETQYF

D gene: TRBD2
V gene: TRBV4-1
J gene: TRBJ2-7
clone size: few
CDR3 DNA: TGCGCCAGCAGTGACTCTCGGACTAGTTTTAGTCCCGAGCAGTACTTC
CDR3 protein: CASSDSRTSFSPEQYF

D gene: TRBD2
V gene: TRBV6-6
J gene: TRBJ2-1
clone size: .
CDR3 DNA: TGTGCCAGCAGAGGGACTAGCGGGATGAACTACAATGAGCAGTTCTTC
CDR3 protein: CASRGTSGMNYNEQFF

D gene: .
V gene: TRBV2
J gene: TRBJ1-5
clone size: .
CDR3 DNA: TGTGCCAGCAGTCCCTTGAGCGGTCTTCAGCCCCAGCATTTT
CDR3 protein: CASSPLSGLQPQHF

D gene: TRBD2
V gene: TRBV29-1
J gene: TRBJ2-3
clone size: .
CDR3 DNA: TGCGGAGGTAGCGGGAATCCAGATACGCAGTATTTT
CDR3 protein: CGGSGNPDTQYF

D gene: .
V gene: TRBV5-1
J gene: TRBJ1-1
clone size: few
CDR3 DNA: TGCGCCAGCAGCTTGGCAGGGGACGGTGAAGCTTTCTTT
CDR3 protein: CASSLAGDGEAFF

D gene: .
V gene: TRBV7-2
J gene: TRBJ1-5
clone size: once
CDR3 DNA: TGTGCCAGCAGCTTAGTGGCTGCTGGTGGTCAGCCCCAGCATTTT
CDR3 protein: CASSLVAAGGQPQHF